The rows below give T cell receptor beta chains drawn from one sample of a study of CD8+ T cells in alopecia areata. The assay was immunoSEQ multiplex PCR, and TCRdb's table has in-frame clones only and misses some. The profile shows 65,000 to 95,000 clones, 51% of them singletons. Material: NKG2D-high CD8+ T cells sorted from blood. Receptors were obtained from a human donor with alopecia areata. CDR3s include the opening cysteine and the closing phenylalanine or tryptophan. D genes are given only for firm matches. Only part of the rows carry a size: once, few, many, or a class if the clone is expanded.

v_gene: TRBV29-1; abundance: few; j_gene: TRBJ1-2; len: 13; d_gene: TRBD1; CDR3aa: CSVTGTGEGGYTF
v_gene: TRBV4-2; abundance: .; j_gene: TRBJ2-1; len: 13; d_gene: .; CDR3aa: CASSQDSYNEQFF
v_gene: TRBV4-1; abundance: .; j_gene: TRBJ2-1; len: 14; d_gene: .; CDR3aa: CASSQDPTFNEQFF
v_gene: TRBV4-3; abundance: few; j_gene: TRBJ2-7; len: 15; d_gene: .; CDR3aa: CASSQESGPGYEQYF
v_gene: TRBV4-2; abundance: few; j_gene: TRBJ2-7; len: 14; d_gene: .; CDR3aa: CASSPSPAGYEQYF
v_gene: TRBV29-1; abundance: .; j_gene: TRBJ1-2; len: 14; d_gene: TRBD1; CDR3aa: CSADWTGQNYGYTF
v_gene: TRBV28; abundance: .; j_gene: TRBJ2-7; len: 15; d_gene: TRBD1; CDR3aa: CASSSPGRGFYEQYF
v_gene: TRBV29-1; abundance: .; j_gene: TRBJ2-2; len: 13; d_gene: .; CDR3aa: CSVCQVNTGELFF
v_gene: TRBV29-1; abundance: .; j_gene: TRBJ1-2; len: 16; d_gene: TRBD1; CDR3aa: CSVGTGGLAPAYGYTF
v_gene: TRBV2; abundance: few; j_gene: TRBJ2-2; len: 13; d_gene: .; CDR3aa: CASSRTLPGELFF
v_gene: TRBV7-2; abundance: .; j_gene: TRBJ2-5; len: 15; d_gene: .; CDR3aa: CASSLELELEKTQYF
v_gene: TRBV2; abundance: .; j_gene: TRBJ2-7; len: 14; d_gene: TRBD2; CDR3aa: CASRGLGSPHEQYF
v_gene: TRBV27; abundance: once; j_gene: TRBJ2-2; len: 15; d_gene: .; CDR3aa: CASSFSGQNTGELFF
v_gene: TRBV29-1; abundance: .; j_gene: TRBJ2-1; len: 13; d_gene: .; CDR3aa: CLTANLAGNEQFF
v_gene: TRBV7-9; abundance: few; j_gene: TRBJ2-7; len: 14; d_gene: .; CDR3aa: CASSYDSLPHEQYF
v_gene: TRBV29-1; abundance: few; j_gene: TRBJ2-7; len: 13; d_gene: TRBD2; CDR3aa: CSVALAEAYEQYF
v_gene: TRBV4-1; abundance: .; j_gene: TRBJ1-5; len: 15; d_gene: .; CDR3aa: CASSQDPGRNQPQHF
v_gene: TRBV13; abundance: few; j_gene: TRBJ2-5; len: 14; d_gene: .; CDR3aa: CASSSSLKGETQYF
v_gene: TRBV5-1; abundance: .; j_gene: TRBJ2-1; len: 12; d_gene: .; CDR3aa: CASSGGPNEQFF
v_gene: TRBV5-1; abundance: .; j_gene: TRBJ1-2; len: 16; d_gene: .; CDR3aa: CASSLRVMHANYGYTF
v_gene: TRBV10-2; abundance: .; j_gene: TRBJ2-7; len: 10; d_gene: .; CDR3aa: CASSGGEQYF
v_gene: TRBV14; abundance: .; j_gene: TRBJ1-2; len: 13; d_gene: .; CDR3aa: CASSQNGYYGYTF
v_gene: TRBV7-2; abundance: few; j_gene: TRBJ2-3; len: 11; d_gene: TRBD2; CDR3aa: CAILLAHTQYF
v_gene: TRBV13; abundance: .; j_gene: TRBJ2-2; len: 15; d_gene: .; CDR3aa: CASSPAQRYTGELFF
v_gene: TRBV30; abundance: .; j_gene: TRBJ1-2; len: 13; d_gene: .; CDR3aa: CAWSITVFYGYTF
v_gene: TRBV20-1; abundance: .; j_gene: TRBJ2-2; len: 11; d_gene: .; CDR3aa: CSAGLTGELFF
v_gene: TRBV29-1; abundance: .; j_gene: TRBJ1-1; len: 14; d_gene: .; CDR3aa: CSAQTGSGGTEAFF
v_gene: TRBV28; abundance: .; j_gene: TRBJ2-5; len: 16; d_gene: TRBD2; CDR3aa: CASSRGLAGAQETQYF
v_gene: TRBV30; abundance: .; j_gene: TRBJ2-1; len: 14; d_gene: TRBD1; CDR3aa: CAWEPGQGDNEQFF
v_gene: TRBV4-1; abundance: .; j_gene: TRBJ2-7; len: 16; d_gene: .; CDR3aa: CASSQESWGSSYEQYF
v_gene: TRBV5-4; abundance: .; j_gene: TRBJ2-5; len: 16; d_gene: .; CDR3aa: CASSLLGQHMQETQYF
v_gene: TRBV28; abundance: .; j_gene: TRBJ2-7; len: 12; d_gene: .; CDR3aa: CASSGGLYEQYF
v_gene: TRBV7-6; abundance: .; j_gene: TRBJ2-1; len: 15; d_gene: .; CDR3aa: CASSLGGGAVDEQFF
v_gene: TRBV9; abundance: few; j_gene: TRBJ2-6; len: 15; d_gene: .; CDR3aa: CASSVGLSGANVLTF
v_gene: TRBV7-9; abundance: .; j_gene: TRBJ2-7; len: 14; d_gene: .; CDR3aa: CASSSPGLSYEQYF
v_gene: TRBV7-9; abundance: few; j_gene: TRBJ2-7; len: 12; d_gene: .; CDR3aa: CASSMGDYEQYF
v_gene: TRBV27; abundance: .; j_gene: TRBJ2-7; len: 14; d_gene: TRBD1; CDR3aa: CASSWDRASYEQYF
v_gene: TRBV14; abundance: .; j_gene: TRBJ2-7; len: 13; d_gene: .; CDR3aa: CASTPASSYEQYF
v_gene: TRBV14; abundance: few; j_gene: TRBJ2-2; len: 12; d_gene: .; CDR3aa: CASSPITGELFF
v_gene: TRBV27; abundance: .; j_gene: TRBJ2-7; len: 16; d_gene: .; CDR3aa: CASSLRDPIRFYEQYF
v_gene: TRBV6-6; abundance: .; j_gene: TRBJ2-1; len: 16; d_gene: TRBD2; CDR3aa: CASSYSKVSGRNEQFF
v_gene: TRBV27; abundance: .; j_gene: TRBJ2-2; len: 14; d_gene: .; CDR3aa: CASSRGGNTGELFF
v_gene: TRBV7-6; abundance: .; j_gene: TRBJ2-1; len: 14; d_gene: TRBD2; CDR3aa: CASSFSGGGNEQFF
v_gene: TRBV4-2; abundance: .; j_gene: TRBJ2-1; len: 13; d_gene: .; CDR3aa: CASSQTLAMEQFF
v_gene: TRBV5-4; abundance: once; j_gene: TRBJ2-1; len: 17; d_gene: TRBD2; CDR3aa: CASSPLSGGHKGNEQFF
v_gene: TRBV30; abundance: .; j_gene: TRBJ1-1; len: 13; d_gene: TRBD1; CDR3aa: CAWYRGGDTEAFF
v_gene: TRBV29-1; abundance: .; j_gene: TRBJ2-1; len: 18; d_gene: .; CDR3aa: CSVEGVYREQGSYNEQFF
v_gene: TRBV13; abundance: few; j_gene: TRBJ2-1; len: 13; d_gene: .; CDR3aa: CASSSPASDEQFF
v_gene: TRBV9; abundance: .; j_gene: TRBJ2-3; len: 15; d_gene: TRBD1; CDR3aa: CASSTWDSSTDTQYF
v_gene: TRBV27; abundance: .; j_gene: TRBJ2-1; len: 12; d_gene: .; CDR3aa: CATWEDYNEQFF
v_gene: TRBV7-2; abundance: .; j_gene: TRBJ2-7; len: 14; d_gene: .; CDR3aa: CASSYRDRYYEQYF
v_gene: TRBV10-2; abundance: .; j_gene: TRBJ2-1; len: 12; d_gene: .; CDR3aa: CASRPAWDEQFF
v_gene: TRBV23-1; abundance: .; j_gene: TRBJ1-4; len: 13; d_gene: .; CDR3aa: CASSPLPNEKLFF
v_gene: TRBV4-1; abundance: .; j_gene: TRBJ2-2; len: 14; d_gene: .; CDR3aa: CASSLGWGTGELFF
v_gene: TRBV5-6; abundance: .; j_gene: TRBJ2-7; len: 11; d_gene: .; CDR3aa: CASSLASEQYF